Listed below are T cell receptor beta chains from one sample, sequenced in a study of cytomegalovirus exposure and HLA in healthy donors. Assay: immunoSEQ multiplex PCR; the TCRdb copy retains only in-frame clones and omits some. The table records 56,000 or so clones, around 93% of them present only once. The sample consisted of PBMCs. The receptor set was obtained from a woman aged 18-30 years in good health and CMV-seropositive. Each CDR3 is given with its conserved first and last residue. A D gene is named only where the DNA matches it firmly.

V gene: TRBV28; D gene: TRBD1; J gene: TRBJ2-3; CDR3 protein: CASSRNDRGSTDTQYF
V gene: TRBV27; D gene: NA; J gene: TRBJ2-7; CDR3 protein: CASSLGQTYEQYF
V gene: TRBV6-5; D gene: NA; J gene: TRBJ1-1; CDR3 protein: CASSYSGASLNTEAFF
V gene: TRBV4-3; D gene: NA; J gene: TRBJ2-1; CDR3 protein: CASTQNRRGFHEQFF
V gene: TRBV7-9; D gene: NA; J gene: TRBJ1-2; CDR3 protein: CASSSGGAGYGYTF
V gene: TRBV9; D gene: NA; J gene: TRBJ1-6; CDR3 protein: CASSTGTPSSYNSPLHF
V gene: TRBV2; D gene: NA; J gene: TRBJ1-3; CDR3 protein: CASRHRVSSGNTIYF
V gene: TRBV19; D gene: TRBD2; J gene: TRBJ2-7; CDR3 protein: CASRVSGGWGEQYF
V gene: TRBV27; D gene: TRBD1; J gene: TRBJ1-6; CDR3 protein: CASSPQTGSGSPLHF
V gene: TRBV28; D gene: NA; J gene: TRBJ1-1; CDR3 protein: CASSLLGLEAFF
V gene: TRBV6-6; D gene: TRBD1; J gene: TRBJ2-3; CDR3 protein: CASSRTDRVSTDTQYF
V gene: TRBV19; D gene: TRBD1; J gene: TRBJ1-6; CDR3 protein: CASSIRRQGARDSPLHF
V gene: TRBV2; D gene: NA; J gene: TRBJ1-5; CDR3 protein: CASRWANQPQHF
V gene: TRBV29-1; D gene: NA; J gene: TRBJ1-1; CDR3 protein: CSGRDITEAFF
V gene: TRBV29-1; D gene: TRBD1; J gene: TRBJ2-5; CDR3 protein: CSVKTGLRETQYF
V gene: TRBV6-5; D gene: NA; J gene: TRBJ2-1; CDR3 protein: CASQKQGSYNEQFF
V gene: TRBV9; D gene: NA; J gene: TRBJ2-2; CDR3 protein: CASSVGRGRNTGELFF
V gene: TRBV18; D gene: NA; J gene: TRBJ1-1; CDR3 protein: CASSTTGGYTEAFF
V gene: TRBV9; D gene: TRBD1; J gene: TRBJ2-4; CDR3 protein: CASSVGQGQIQYF
V gene: TRBV7-6; D gene: TRBD2; J gene: TRBJ2-1; CDR3 protein: CASSLDLAGGPGINEQFF
V gene: TRBV11-2; D gene: NA; J gene: TRBJ2-5; CDR3 protein: CASSLEEVYQETQYF
V gene: TRBV14; D gene: NA; J gene: TRBJ1-2; CDR3 protein: CASSQVQAYGYTF
V gene: TRBV27; D gene: TRBD2; J gene: TRBJ2-1; CDR3 protein: CASSSARGGVAGGPGNEQFF
V gene: TRBV7-6; D gene: NA; J gene: TRBJ2-7; CDR3 protein: CASSRLADEQYF
V gene: TRBV5-1; D gene: NA; J gene: TRBJ2-5; CDR3 protein: CASSPMYQETQYF
V gene: TRBV9; D gene: NA; J gene: TRBJ1-6; CDR3 protein: CASSVATGGPSSYNSPLHF
V gene: TRBV2; D gene: NA; J gene: TRBJ2-7; CDR3 protein: CASSARPPSSGEQYF
V gene: TRBV9; D gene: TRBD2; J gene: TRBJ2-3; CDR3 protein: CASSARTSGVLHSTDTQYF
V gene: TRBV19; D gene: TRBD1; J gene: TRBJ1-6; CDR3 protein: CAGKSTGEATLHF
V gene: TRBV12-5; D gene: NA; J gene: TRBJ2-2; CDR3 protein: CASGFPAGELFF
V gene: TRBV7-2; D gene: NA; J gene: TRBJ2-1; CDR3 protein: CASSLLYEQFF
V gene: TRBV4-1; D gene: TRBD2; J gene: TRBJ2-4; CDR3 protein: CASSLGGNIQYF
V gene: TRBV7-8; D gene: NA; J gene: TRBJ1-5; CDR3 protein: CASSPRDTGRPQHF
V gene: TRBV4-1; D gene: NA; J gene: TRBJ2-1; CDR3 protein: CASCLTGYNEQFF
V gene: TRBV10-3; D gene: NA; J gene: TRBJ2-7; CDR3 protein: CAISNSDSRYEQYF
V gene: TRBV6-5; D gene: TRBD1; J gene: TRBJ2-7; CDR3 protein: CASQTNRGVRYEQYF
V gene: TRBV6-1; D gene: NA; J gene: TRBJ1-6; CDR3 protein: CAGQGSSYNSPLHF
V gene: TRBV2; D gene: NA; J gene: TRBJ1-6; CDR3 protein: CASSAGGDIPLHF
V gene: TRBV5-8; D gene: TRBD1; J gene: TRBJ2-6; CDR3 protein: CASSPKGGQGAFGANVLTF
V gene: TRBV19; D gene: TRBD2; J gene: TRBJ2-1; CDR3 protein: CASSTRAGGFQNEQFF
V gene: TRBV6-5; D gene: NA; J gene: TRBJ2-6; CDR3 protein: CASGGAAGANVLTF
V gene: TRBV10-3; D gene: NA; J gene: TRBJ1-1; CDR3 protein: CAISDWLNTEAFF
V gene: TRBV7-8; D gene: TRBD2; J gene: TRBJ2-7; CDR3 protein: CASSSTSESYEQYF